This TCR beta chain is from a study of early T cells in non-severe SARS-CoV-2 infection (dated by TCRdb to 2020 to 2023). Concerning the study at large: TCR sequencing used bulk RNA from unsorted whole blood, so alpha and beta chains could not be paired.

After removal of 7 bases from V and 0 bases from J, the junction retains 5 bases not matched to a gene. Reading from cysteine to phenylalanine, the CDR3 counts 14 amino acids. CDR3 DNA only is kept here, 42 bases in frame from base 1. The table lists this clonotype with many counts. The target of this receptor is not known. Base qualities are missing; no much larger clone stands one base away. Libraries were made using 5' RACE. For sequencing, a NextSeq 500 was employed. The TCR library protocol attached unique molecular identifiers to individual cDNA molecules to correct for sequencing error and PCR bias. Sequencing covered both TCR alpha and beta chains, and within each sample the abundances of alpha and beta sequences were tightly co-correlated. The authors processed their data as follows. Decombinator V4 was used to perform V gene, J gene and CDR3 annotation of TCR sequences. TCRs were defined as expanded if a significant change between any two time points was detected under a Poisson model with p below 0.0001. TCR abundances were normalised to the total number of TCRs sequenced per sample and were expressed as counts per million. TRAV1-2 paired with TRAJ12, TRAJ20 or TRAJ33 defined MAIT TCRs, while TRAV10 paired with TRAJ18 defined iNKT TCRs. VDJdb, accessed on 1 November 2021, was searched for TCRs annotated for CMV, EBV and SARS-CoV-2, and TCRs annotated for more than one antigen were excluded. TCRdb trimmed the raw reads at Q25, called clones with MiXCR and kept productive beta chains. Each entry is one CDR3 protein sequence, shown with its most common DNA and genes. Clone size and V and J calls follow TCRdb, not the original study. The sample table lists 45,000 or so distinct CDR3 sequences, less than 8.5% of them with a count of one. The top ten clonotypes cover 6.5% to 8.5% of the sample.

The study was a case-control design nested within a healthcare worker cohort in London, UK, with weekly nasopharyngeal swab PCR tests and blood sampling. Between 23 and 31 March 2020, the week of the UK lockdown, healthcare workers were enrolled and then followed up weekly for as long as 16 weeks. Results and caveats for the whole study, not just this receptor: VDJdb matching was skewed toward anti-spike CD8 responses and likely underestimated virus-specific expansions, missing private and CD4 specificities.

This receptor was taken from an adult who was a healthcare worker with PCR-confirmed SARS-CoV-2 infection or an uninfected control (not recorded which). Material for sequencing was whole blood. In this chain, TRBV12-3 or TRBV12-4 is recombined with TRBJ2-7; 8 central bases correspond to TRBD1. The CDR3 is CASTRTGLSYEQYF. The nucleotide sequence reads as follows: TGTGCCAGCACCCGGACAGGGCTCTCCTACGAGCAGTACTTC.